Sequencing of this TCR beta chain was carried out in a study of cytomegalovirus exposure and HLA in healthy donors. General study points: In vitro, three CMV-associated chains proved specific for CMV antigens. The authors considered a cluster of highly shared sequence variants likely to be a sequencing artifact.

The CDR3 has 14 amino acids. Trimming cost V 3 bases and J 7 bases; bases outside gene matches: 6. Germline V lookup: CDR1 LGHNA, CDR2 YSLEER. The primer mix had 60 Vbeta and 13 Jbeta primers. Clones were read by immunoSEQ multiplex PCR, and TCRdb kept only the in-frame ones, dropping some. In the table there are 150,000 to 200,000 clones, more than 65% of which are singletons. Concerning this clone: Its antigen remains unknown.

Sequenced: PBMCs. This receptor was obtained from a man aged 50 or older in good health and CMV-seropositive. The chain uses TRBV4-3 and TRBJ2-3; 8 bases align to TRBD2. CDR3 nucleotide sequence: TGCGCCAGCAGCCAGGGCAGCGGGAGAAATACGCAGTATTTT. Translation gives CASSQGSGRNTQYF.